These T cell receptor beta chains were read from a single sample in a study of T cell clones after liver transplantation. Clones were sequenced by immunoSEQ multiplex PCR, and TCRdb holds only the in-frame ones, with some missing. Among 93,000 or so clones listed, about 81% were seen once. The source was CD4+ T cells from blood, collected around 44 months after liver transplant. The receptors were sampled from a human patient who received a liver transplant. The graft donor may account for some of the T cells. CDR3s leave out the opening cysteine and the closing phenylalanine or tryptophan.

TRBV7-3,TRBJ2-1,ASSNSGGYNEQF
TRBV27,TRBJ1-2,ASSSPRQGGGYT
TRBV2,TRBJ2-7,ASSVSRYEQY
TRBV10-3,TRBJ1-1,AISGPTRNTEAF
TRBV10-3,TRBJ1-2,AISVEPGYGYT
TRBV19,TRBJ1-2,ASSIPGGVYGYT
TRBV5-8,TRBJ1-5,ASSHTDSNQPQH
TRBV15,TRBJ1-4,ATSRDSWKLF
TRBV19,TRBJ2-6,ASSIPGASSGANVLT
TRBV25-1,TRBJ1-3,ASSVSLPSGNTIY